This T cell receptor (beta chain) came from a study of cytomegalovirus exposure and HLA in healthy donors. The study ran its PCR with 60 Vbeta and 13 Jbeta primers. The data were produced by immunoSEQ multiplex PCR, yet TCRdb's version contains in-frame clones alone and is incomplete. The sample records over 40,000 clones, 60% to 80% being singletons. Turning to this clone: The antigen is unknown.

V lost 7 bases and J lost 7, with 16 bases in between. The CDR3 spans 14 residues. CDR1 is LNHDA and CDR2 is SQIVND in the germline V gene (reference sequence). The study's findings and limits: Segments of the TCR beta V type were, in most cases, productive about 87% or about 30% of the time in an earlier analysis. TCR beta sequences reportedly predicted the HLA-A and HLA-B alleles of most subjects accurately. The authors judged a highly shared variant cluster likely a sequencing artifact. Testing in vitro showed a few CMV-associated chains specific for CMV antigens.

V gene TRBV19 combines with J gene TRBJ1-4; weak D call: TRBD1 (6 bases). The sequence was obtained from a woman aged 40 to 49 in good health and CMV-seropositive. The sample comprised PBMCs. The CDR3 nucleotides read TGTGCCAGTACGCCAAACAGGGTGGGTGAAAAACTGTTTTTT. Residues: CASTPNRVGEKLFF.